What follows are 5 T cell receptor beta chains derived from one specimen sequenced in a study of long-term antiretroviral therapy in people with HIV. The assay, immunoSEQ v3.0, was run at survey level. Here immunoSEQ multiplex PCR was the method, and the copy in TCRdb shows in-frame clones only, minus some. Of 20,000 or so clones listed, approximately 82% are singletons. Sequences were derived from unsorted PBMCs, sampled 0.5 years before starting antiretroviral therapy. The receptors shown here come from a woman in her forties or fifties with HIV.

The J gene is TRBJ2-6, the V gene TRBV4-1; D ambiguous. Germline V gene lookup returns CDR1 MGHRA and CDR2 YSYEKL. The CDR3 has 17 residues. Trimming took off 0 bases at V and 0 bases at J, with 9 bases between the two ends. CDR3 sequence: CASSQDGSYSGANVLTF. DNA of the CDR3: TGCGCCAGCAGCCAAGACGGGTCTTACTCTGGGGCCAACGTCCTGACTTTC.

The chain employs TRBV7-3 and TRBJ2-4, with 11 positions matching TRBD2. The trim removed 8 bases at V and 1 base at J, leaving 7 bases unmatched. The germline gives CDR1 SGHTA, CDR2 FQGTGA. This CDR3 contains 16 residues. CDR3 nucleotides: TGTGCCAGCCCCCGACTAGCGGGGTTTGCCAAAAACATTCAGTACTTC. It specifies CASPRLAGFAKNIQYF. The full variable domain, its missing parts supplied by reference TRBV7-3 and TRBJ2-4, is GAGVSQTPSNKVTEKGKYVELRCDPISGHTALYWYRQSLGQGPEFLIYFQGTGAADDSGLPNDRFFAVRPEGSVSTLKIQRTERGDSAVYLCASPRLAGFAKNIQYFGAGTRLSVL.

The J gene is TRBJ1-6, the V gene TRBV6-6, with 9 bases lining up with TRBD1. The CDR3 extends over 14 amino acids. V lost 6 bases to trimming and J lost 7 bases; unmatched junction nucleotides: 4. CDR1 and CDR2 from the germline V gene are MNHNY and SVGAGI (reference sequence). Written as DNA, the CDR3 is TGTGCCAGCAGCCTGGACAGGGGCAATTCACCCCTCCACTTT. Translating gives CASSLDRGNSPLHF.

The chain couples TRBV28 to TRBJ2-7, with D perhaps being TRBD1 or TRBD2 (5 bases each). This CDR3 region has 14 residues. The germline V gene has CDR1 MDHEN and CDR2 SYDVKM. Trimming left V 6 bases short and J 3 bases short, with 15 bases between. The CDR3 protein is CASRSRDGNYEQYF. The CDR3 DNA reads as TGTGCCAGCAGATCCCGGGACGGCAACTACGAGCAGTACTTC.

The CDR3 nucleotides are TGTGCCAGTAGTATAGACCCGGGACAGGGCTCTGTCTATGGCTACACCTTC. Its translation: CASSIDPGQGSVYGYTF. V usage is TRBV19 and J usage is TRBJ1-2; 9 bases match TRBD1. This CDR3 contains 17 residues. The germline CDR1 and CDR2 sequences are LNHDA and SQIVND (reference sequence). The V and J ends lost 0 bases and 4 bases, in that order; junction bases with no gene match: 9.